The rows below give T cell receptor beta chains drawn from one sample of a study of T cells in Graves' hyperthyroidism and ophthalmopathy. TCRdb reprocessed the multiplex PCR reads with MiXCR, giving one entry per CDR3 protein. The table shows some 720,000 distinct CDR3 sequences, with about 15% occurring only once. Sequencing was done on a sample of blood. The receptors stem from a man aged 18 to 29 with Graves' hyperthyroidism. CDR3s leave out the opening cysteine and the closing phenylalanine or tryptophan. Fields, in order: J gene, clone size, V gene, CDR3 protein. Not every row has a clone size; where given, it reads once, few, many or a size class.

>TRBJ2-1|NA|TRBV10-3
AISDVASGRAEQF
>TRBJ2-5|many|TRBV27
ASSSVGHDLQETQY
>TRBJ1-2|many|TRBV6-1
ASSHSEDRVEGYT
>TRBJ2-7|many|TRBV7-9
ASSSGLNPYEQY
>TRBJ1-1|NA|TRBV20-1
SARDQGPNTEAF
>TRBJ1-2|NA|TRBV12-5
ASGPPGRLYGYT
>TRBJ1-1|few|TRBV19
ASSHRTSKAF
>TRBJ2-1|few|TRBV12-5
ASGRMVGGSYNEQF
>TRBJ1-5|NA|TRBV4-1
ASSQPGRRRQPQH
>TRBJ2-1|many|TRBV7-8
ASSRGGQSYNEQF
>TRBJ2-1|many|TRBV27
ASKRAGGSYNEQF
>TRBJ2-7|NA|TRBV19
ASSPRDLYYEQY
>TRBJ2-7|many|TRBV27
ASSSPRGVNEQY
>TRBJ2-3|NA|TRBV5-1
ASSSRGGNPADTQY
>TRBJ1-3|NA|TRBV24-1
ATERTGGNTIY
>TRBJ2-7|NA|TRBV11-1
AWSPLGTSQSEQY
>TRBJ2-3|NA|TRBV9
ASSVAQVASDTQY
>TRBJ2-5|many|TRBV28
ASNPGQGERETQY
>TRBJ2-5|few|TRBV6-2/TRBV6-3
AGGQGGKTQY
>TRBJ1-2|few|TRBV30
AWNRDLYGYT
>TRBJ2-7|NA|TRBV20-1
SARGTERYEQY
>TRBJ1-1|few|TRBV6-1
ASSAAGGKAF
>TRBJ2-7|NA|TRBV6-1
ASTSAGGREVAYEQY
>TRBJ2-5|many|TRBV28
ASSLLWDGGSETQY
>TRBJ2-7|few|TRBV7-6
ASSVQGPSYEQY
>TRBJ1-5|NA|TRBV4-1
ASSRIGLSPQH
>TRBJ1-1|NA|TRBV7-9
AVVQGTEAF
>TRBJ2-1|many|TRBV6-1
ASMGISYNEQF
>TRBJ2-1|NA|TRBV20-1
SARVEIPGGLAGGLLNEQF
>TRBJ2-7|many|TRBV28
ASTSPGLALGEQY
>TRBJ1-2|few|TRBV4-1
ASSQDAAAPYGYT
>TRBJ1-2|NA|TRBV5-1
ASSLADGGGAYGYT